A single sample is the source of the 10 T cell receptor beta chains below, sequenced in a study of cytomegalovirus exposure and HLA in healthy donors. Primers: 60 Vbeta forward and 13 Jbeta reverse. Produced via immunoSEQ multiplex PCR; TCRdb's table is partial and in-frame only. In the table there are some 140,000 clones, around 80% of which are singletons. Sequenced material: PBMCs. The receptors derive from a man aged 25-45 years in good health.

The chain employs TRBV19 and TRBJ1-3, with 7 nucleotides matching TRBD1. With 5 bases clipped from V and 1 base from J, the junction kept 11 bases outside the gene matches. CDR1 is LNHDA, CDR2 SQIVND, per germline (reference sequence). The CDR3 contains 17 residues. The CDR3: CASSSPGTAVSGNTIYF. The CDR3 region has the DNA TGTGCCAGTAGTTCCCCCGGGACAGCAGTTTCTGGAAACACCATATATTTT.

This chain uses TRBV2 with TRBJ1-1; 7 positions match TRBD1. The ends lost 0 bases at V and 4 bases at J; junction bases unmatched: 14. The CDR3 length is 18 residues. In germline, CDR1 is SNHLY, CDR2 FYNNEI. For the CDR3, the DNA is TGTGCCAGCAGTGAAGCGATTGTTGCGTCAGGGGGGAGCACTGAAGCTTTCTTT. Translation gives CASSEAIVASGGSTEAFF.

This chain links TRBV5-4 with TRBJ1-4, with TRBD1 matching 8 bases. Trimming at V came to 0 bases and at J to 0 bases, leaving 7 bases not matched to a gene. Germline V lookup: CDR1 SGHNT, CDR2 YYREEE (reference sequence). There are 18 residues in the CDR3. The CDR3 spells CASSLGGTGTATNEKLFF. CDR3 nucleotide sequence: TGTGCCAGCAGCTTGGGGGGGACAGGTACCGCAACTAATGAAAAACTGTTTTTT. Full variable domain (remainder filled in from reference TRBV5-4 and TRBJ1-4): ETGVTQSPTHLIKTRGQQVTLRCSSQSGHNTVSWYQQALGQGPQFIFQYYREEENGRGNFPPRFSGLQFPNYSSELNVNALELDDSALYLCASSLGGTGTATNEKLFFGSGTQLSVL.

The rearrangement uses TRBV7-9 and TRBJ2-7; 9 nucleotides match TRBD1. The CDR3 length is 16 residues. The trim removed 2 bases at V and 3 bases at J, leaving 8 bases unmatched. Germline V gene sequence: CDR1 SEHNR, CDR2 FQNEAQ (reference sequence). CDR3 amino acids: CASSLLAGTGNYEQYF. As DNA, the CDR3 is TGTGCCAGCAGCTTACTTGCTGGGACAGGGAACTACGAGCAGTACTTC.

The V call is TRBV29-1, the J call TRBJ2-3; 13 bases match TRBD2. Germline assignment: CDR1 SQVTM and CDR2 ANQGSEA. This CDR3 is 15 amino acids long. V gave up 4 bases and J gave up 1 base; unmatched junction bases: 2. The CDR3 region is CSVVGLAGGTDTQYF. CDR3 DNA: TGCAGCGTTGTAGGACTAGCGGGGGGCACAGATACGCAGTATTTT.

This chain uses TRBV2 with TRBJ2-3; TRBD2 matches at 12 bases. Germline values: CDR1 SNHLY, CDR2 FYNNEI. This CDR3 spans 14 amino acids. Germline trimming cut 4 bases from V and 4 bases from J; bases unmatched to any gene: 0. CDR3 sequence reads: CASSASGRADTQYF. The CDR3 DNA sequence: TGTGCCAGCAGTGCTAGCGGGAGGGCAGATACGCAGTATTTT.

The V gene is TRBV7-2, the J gene TRBJ2-4; 8 bases are a match to TRBD1. The CDR3 totals 14 residues. CDR1 is SGHTA and CDR2 is FQGNSA in the germline V gene. V trimming: 3 bases; J trimming: 7 bases; junction bases outside the gene matches: 5. As DNA, the CDR3 is TGTGCCAGCAGCTTGGGGACAGGTGTGAACATTCAGTACTTC. This encodes CASSLGTGVNIQYF.

This clone was counted between two and nine times. This chain joins TRBV7-9 and TRBJ1-1, with D perhaps TRBD1 (5 bases). In germline, CDR1 is SEHNR, CDR2 FQNEAQ (reference sequence). The CDR3 length is 14 residues. Trimming took 6 bases from V and 7 from J, leaving 18 bases between them. CDR3 sequence (DNA): TGTGCCAGCAGGTCTAGCGGGACGCAAGGTGAAGCTTTCTTT. Its translation: CASRSSGTQGEAFF.

This clone was seen a handful of times. In DNA form, the CDR3 reads TGTGCCAGCAGTTACTCTTACACAGATACGCAGTATTTT. Translating gives CASSYSYTDTQYF. The chain has TRBV6-6 and TRBJ2-3; D not certain. The germline gives CDR1 MNHNY, CDR2 SVGAGI (reference sequence). Trimming removed 0 bases from V and 2 bases from J, with 3 bases in between. The CDR3 is 13 residues long.

Only one count was recorded for this clone. The junction and the germline gene differ at one end; a read error may be behind it. This chain connects TRBV7-9 to TRBJ2-1, with D uncertain. The germline gives CDR1 SEHNR, CDR2 FQNEAQ (reference sequence). This CDR3 is 13 amino acids long. This CDR3 reads CSSSSSSYNEQFF. The DNA of the CDR3 is TGTTCCAGCAGCTCCAGCTCCTACAATGAGCAGTTCTTC.